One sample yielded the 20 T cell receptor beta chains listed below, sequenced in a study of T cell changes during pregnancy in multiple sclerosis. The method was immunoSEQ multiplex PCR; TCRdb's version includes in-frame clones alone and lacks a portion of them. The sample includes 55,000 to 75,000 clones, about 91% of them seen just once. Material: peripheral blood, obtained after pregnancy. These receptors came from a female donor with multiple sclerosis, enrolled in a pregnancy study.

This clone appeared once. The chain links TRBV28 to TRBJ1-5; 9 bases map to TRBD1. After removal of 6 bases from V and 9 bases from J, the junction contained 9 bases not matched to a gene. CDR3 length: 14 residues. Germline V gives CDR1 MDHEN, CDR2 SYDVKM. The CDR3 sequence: CASRSPGQGTPQHF. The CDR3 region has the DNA TGTGCCAGCAGATCGCCGGGACAGGGAACGCCCCAGCATTTT.

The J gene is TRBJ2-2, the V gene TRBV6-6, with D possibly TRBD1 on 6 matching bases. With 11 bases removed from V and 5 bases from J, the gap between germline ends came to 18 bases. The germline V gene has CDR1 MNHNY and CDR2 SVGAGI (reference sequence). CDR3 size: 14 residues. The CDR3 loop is CAGAQGFETGELFF. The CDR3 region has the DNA TGTGCCGGTGCACAGGGATTTGAAACCGGGGAGCTGTTTTTT.

The CDR3 nucleotides read TGTGCCAGCAGTTTGGCGGGGTATGAAGCTTTCTTT. Amino acids: CASSLAGYEAFF. V is TRBV28 and J is TRBJ1-1; D is ambiguous. From germline, CDR1 is MDHEN and CDR2 SYDVKM. Trimming stripped 3 bases from V and 7 bases from J, with 9 bases between. The length of the CDR3 is 12 residues.

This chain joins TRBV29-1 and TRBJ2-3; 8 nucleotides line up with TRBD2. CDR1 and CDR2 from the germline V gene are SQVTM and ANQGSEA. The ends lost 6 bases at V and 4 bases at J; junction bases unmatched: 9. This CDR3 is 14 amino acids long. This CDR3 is CSVSRVLAADTQYF. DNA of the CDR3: TGCAGCGTATCAAGAGTACTAGCGGCAGATACGCAGTATTTT.

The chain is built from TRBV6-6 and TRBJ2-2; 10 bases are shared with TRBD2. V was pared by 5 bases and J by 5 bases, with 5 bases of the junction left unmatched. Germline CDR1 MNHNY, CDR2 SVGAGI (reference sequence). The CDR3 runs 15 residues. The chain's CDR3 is CASSASGSWTGELFF. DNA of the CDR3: TGTGCCAGCAGTGCTAGCGGGAGCTGGACCGGGGAGCTGTTTTTT.

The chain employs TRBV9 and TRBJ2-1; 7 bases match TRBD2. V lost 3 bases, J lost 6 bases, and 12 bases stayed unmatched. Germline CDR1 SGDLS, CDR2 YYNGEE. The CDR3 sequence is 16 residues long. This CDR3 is CASSADLGGWGNEQFF. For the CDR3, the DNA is TGTGCCAGCAGCGCCGACCTGGGGGGGTGGGGCAATGAGCAGTTCTTC.

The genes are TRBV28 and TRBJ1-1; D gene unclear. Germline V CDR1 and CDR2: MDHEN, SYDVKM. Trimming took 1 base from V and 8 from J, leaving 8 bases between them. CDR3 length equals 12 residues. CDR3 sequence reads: CASSLSGGEAFF. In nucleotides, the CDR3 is TGTGCCAGCAGTTTATCGGGCGGGGAAGCTTTCTTT.

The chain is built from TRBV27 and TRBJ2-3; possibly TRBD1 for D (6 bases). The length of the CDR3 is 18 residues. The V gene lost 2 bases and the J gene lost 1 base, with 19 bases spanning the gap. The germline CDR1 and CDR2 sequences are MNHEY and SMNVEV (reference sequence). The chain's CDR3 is CASSLGPPGVLRTDTQYF. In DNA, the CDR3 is TGTGCCAGCAGTTTAGGACCACCAGGGGTGCTACGCACAGATACGCAGTATTTT.

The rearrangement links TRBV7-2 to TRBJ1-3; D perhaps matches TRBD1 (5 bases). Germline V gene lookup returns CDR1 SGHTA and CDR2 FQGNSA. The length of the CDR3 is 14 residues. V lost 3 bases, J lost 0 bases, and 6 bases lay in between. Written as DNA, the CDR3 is TGTGCCAGCAGCTTTGACAGCTCTGGAAACACCATATATTTT. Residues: CASSFDSSGNTIYF.

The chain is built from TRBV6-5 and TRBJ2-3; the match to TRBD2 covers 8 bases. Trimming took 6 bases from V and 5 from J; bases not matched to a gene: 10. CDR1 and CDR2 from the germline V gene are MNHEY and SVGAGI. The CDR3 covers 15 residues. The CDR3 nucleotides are TGTGCCAGCAGCACAGGTGGGGCGGGGGGAGATACGCAGTATTTT. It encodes CASSTGGAGGDTQYF.

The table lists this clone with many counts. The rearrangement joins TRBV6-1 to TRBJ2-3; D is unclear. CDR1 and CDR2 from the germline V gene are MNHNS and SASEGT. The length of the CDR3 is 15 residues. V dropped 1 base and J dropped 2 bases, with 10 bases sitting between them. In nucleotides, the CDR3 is TGTGCCAGCAGTGAAGGCGGCTCCCCCACAGATACGCAGTATTTT. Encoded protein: CASSEGGSPTDTQYF.

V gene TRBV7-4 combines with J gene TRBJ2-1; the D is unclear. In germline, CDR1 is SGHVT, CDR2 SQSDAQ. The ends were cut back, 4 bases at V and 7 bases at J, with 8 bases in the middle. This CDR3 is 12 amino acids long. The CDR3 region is CASSSLVNEQFF. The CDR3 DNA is TGTGCCAGCAGCTCGTTAGTGAATGAGCAGTTCTTC. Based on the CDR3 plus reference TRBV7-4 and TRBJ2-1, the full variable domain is GAGVSQSPRYKVAKRGRDVALRCDSISGHVTLYWYRQTLGQGSEVLTYSQSDAQRDKSGRPSGRFSAERPERSVSTLKIQRTEQGDSAVYLCASSSLVNEQFFGPGTRLTVL.

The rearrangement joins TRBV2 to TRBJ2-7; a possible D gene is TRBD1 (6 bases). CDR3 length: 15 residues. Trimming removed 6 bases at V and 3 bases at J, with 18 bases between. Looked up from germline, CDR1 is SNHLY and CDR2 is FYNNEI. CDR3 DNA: TGTGCCAGCAGCGAGGACAGCCCAAAAAGCTACGAGCAGTACTTC. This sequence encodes CASSEDSPKSYEQYF.

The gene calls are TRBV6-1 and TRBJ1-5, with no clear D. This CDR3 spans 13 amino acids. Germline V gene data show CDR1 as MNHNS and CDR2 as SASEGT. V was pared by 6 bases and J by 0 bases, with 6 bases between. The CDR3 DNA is TGTGCCAGCAGGGCCGATAGCAATCAGCCCCAGCATTTT. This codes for CASRADSNQPQHF.

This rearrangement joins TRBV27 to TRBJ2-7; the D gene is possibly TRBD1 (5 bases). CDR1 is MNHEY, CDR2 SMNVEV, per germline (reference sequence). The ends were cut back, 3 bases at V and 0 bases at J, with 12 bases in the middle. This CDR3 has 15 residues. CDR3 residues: CASSFNQGYSYEQYF. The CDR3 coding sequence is TGTGCCAGCAGTTTTAATCAGGGTTACTCCTACGAGCAGTACTTC.

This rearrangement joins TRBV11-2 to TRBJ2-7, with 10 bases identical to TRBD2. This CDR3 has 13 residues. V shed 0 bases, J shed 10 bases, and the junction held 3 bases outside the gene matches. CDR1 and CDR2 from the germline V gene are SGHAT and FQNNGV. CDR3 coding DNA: TGTGCCAGCAGCTTAGATCCTAGCGGGAGTCAGTACTTC. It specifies CASSLDPSGSQYF.

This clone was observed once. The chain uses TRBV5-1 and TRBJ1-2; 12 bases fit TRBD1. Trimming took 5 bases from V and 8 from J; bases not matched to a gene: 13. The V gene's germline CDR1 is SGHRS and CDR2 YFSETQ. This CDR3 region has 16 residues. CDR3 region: CASRFTPGQGAIGYTF. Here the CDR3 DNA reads TGCGCCAGCAGGTTTACTCCGGGACAGGGGGCGATCGGCTACACCTTC.

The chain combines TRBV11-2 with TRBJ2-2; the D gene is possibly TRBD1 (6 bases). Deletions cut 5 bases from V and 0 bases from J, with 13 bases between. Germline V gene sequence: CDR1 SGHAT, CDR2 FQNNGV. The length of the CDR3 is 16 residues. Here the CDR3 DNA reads TGTGCCAGCAGCCGTCGGCAGGGGACGAACACCGGGGAGCTGTTTTTT. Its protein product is CASSRRQGTNTGELFF.

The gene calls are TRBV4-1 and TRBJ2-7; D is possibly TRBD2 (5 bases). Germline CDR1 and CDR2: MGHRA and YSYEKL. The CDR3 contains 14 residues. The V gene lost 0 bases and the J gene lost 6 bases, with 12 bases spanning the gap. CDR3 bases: TGCGCCAGCAGCCAAGAGACCACTAGTCCCGAGCAGTACTTC. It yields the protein CASSQETTSPEQYF.

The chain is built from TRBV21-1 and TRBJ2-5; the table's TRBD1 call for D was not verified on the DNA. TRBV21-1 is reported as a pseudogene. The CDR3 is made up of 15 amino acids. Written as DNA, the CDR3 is TGTGCCAGCAGAAGGGGACAGGGGGCGAGAGAGACCCAGTACTTC. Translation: CASRRGQGARETQYF.